One and the same sample provided the 2 T cell receptor beta chains below, sequenced in a study of T cell changes during pregnancy in multiple sclerosis. TCRdb's copy holds only in-frame clones and misses some; the assay was immunoSEQ multiplex PCR. The top ten clones hold roughly 1.2% of a sample with around 36,000 clones, just over 90% of them seen once. Sequenced material: peripheral blood, taken before pregnancy. The receptors were sampled from a female donor with multiple sclerosis, enrolled in a pregnancy study.

The J gene is TRBJ1-1, the V gene TRBV18; unclear D gene. There are 13 residues in the CDR3. With 3 bases removed from V and 2 bases from J, the gap between germline ends came to 7 bases. Per germline, CDR1 KGHSH and CDR2 LQKENI. CDR3 in amino acids: CASSPTDNTEAFF. The CDR3 DNA sequence: TGTGCCAGCTCACCCACAGATAACACTGAAGCTTTCTTT.

This chain joins TRBV5-6 and TRBJ2-7, with 9 bases aligning to TRBD1. From germline, CDR1 is SGHDT and CDR2 YYEEEE. V was clipped by 2 bases and J by 5 bases; unmatched bases: 8. The CDR3 length is 15 residues. CDR3 sequence: CASSFVGTGSHEQYF. DNA of the CDR3: TGTGCCAGCAGCTTCGTTGGGACAGGGTCCCACGAGCAGTACTTC.